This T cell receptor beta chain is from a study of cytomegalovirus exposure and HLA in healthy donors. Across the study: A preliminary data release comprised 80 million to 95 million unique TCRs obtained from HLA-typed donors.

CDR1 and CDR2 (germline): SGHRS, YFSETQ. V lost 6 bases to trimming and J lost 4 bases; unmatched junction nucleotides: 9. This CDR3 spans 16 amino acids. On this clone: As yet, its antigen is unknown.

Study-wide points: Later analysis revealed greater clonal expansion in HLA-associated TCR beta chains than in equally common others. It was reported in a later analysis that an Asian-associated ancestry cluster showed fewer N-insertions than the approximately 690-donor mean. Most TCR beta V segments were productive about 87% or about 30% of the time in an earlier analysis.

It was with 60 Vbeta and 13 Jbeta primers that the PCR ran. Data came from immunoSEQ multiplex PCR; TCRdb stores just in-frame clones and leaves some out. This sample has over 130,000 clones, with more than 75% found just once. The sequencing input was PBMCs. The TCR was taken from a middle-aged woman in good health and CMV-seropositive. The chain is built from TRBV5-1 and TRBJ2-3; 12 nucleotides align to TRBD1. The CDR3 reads CASIIPGQGAPDTQYF. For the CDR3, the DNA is TGCGCCAGCATTATACCGGGACAGGGGGCACCAGATACGCAGTATTTT.